This TCR beta chain was found in a study of blood T cells in healthy people across ages. This clonotype has just a few counts. CDR1 is LNHNV and CDR2 is YYDKDF in the germline V gene (reference sequence). V lost 0 bases, J lost 5 bases, and 7 bases lay in between. CDR3 length: 14 amino acids. The use of a sample-barcoded 5' primer and a J-beta primer mix characterized a second PCR of about 6 to 12 cycles. TCRdb reprocessed the 5' RACE reads with MiXCR, giving one entry per CDR3 protein. The top ten hold roughly 23% of the sample, which has around 1,800,000 distinct CDR3 sequences, approximately 39% seen once.

The sample comprised blood. V usage is TRBV15 and J usage is TRBJ2-2; D gene unclear. The clonotype was recovered from a human donor in good health. The CDR3, as DNA: TGTGCCACCAGCAGAGATCGGCAAACCGGGGAGCTGTTTTTT. Translated: CATSRDRQTGELFF.